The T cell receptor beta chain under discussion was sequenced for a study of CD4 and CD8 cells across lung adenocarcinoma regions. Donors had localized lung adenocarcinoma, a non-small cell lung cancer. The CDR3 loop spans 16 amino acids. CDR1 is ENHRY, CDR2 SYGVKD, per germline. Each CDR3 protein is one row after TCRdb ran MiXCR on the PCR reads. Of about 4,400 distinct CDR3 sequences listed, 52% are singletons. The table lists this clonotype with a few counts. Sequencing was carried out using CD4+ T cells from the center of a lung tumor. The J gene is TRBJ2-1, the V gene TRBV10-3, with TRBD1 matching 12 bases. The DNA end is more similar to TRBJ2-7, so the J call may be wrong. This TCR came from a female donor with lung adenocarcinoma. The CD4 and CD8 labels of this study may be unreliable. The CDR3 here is CAISEERDRGRFEQYF. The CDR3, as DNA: TGTGCCATCAGTGAGGAGAGGGACAGGGGGCGATTCGAGCAGTACTTC.